The clone carrying this T cell receptor (beta chain) has more than one count but fewer than ten. Its target is not known. The data are from a study of blood T cells in healthy people across ages. The study's findings and limits: More naive CD4+ cells and higher diversity marked long-lived donors relative to aged donors.

Investigators took about 10 milliliters of peripheral blood from every donor. Trimming cost V 4 bases and J 6 bases, with 19 bases left between them. Germline assignment: CDR1 MNHNY and CDR2 SVGAGI (reference sequence). The CDR3 consists of 15 residues. Alongside a J-beta primer mix, a sample-barcoded 5' primer served in a second PCR lasting 7 to 11 cycles. CDR3-containing paired-end reads numbered at least 2.5 million in each sample. Each CDR3 protein is one row after TCRdb ran MiXCR on the 5' RACE reads. The sample includes around 780,000 distinct CDR3 sequences, about a quarter of them seen just once. These sequences were also reported in another study, on T cells of mothers and their children.

V usage is TRBV6-6 and J usage is TRBJ2-7, with a weak D call TRBD2 (5 bases). This clonotype originated in a boy aged 5 to 17 in good health. Sequencing was done on a sample of blood. The CDR3 sequence is CASSSPGGGRSEQYF. In nucleotides, the CDR3 is TGTGCCAGCAGTTCCCCGGGTGGCGGGCGAAGCGAGCAGTACTTC.